The 8 T cell receptor beta chains given below trace back to one sample, sequenced in a study of T cells in localized non-small cell lung cancer. Sequencing was performed with immunoSEQ multiplex PCR; in TCRdb, only in-frame clones are kept and a portion is missing. Among more than 25,000 clones listed, more than 70% were seen once. The material was peripheral blood, obtained before any cancer treatment. These receptors came from a female donor of 60 years or more with stage III squamous cell lung carcinoma.

In its sample, this clone was seen once. J is TRBJ2-6 and V is TRBV18; 7 positions agree with TRBD1. The CDR3 contains 15 residues. The V segment lost 6 bases and the J segment 4 bases; nucleotides outside the gene matches: 6. Per the germline V gene, CDR1 is KGHSH and CDR2 is LQKENI. The CDR3 bases are TGTGCCAGCTCGCCCGACAGGGCAGGGGCCAACGTCCTGACTTTC. It yields the protein CASSPDRAGANVLTF.

This clone was detected a few times. The chain couples TRBV6-5 to TRBJ2-7; 7 bases are a match to TRBD1. The V gene end was trimmed by 0 bases and the J gene end by 7 bases; junction bases not matched to a gene: 6. Germline V CDR1 and CDR2: MNHEY, SVGAGI. The CDR3 totals 14 residues. This chain's CDR3 is CASSYSTGAREQYF. For the CDR3, the DNA is TGTGCCAGCAGTTACTCTACAGGGGCTCGAGAGCAGTACTTC.

The chain couples TRBV6-1 to TRBJ2-7, with TRBD1 matching 10 bases. Losses at the gene ends were 6 bases for V and 0 bases for J; bases not matched to a gene: 5. This CDR3 is built from 15 residues. Germline V CDR1 and CDR2: MNHNS, SASEGT. Here the CDR3 DNA reads TGTGCCAGCAGGCCGCGGGACAGGGGCTCCTACGAGCAGTACTTC. Translation: CASRPRDRGSYEQYF.

The CDR3 protein is CASSSPGVSGANVLTF. In DNA, the CDR3 is TGTGCCAGTAGTTCCCCGGGGGTGTCTGGGGCCAACGTCCTGACTTTC. This chain links TRBV19 with TRBJ2-6; TRBD2 might be the D (6 bases). The CDR3 length is 16 residues. CDR1 is LNHDA and CDR2 is SQIVND in the germline V gene (reference sequence). Trimming took off 5 bases at V and 1 base at J, with 12 bases between the two ends.

This chain joins TRBV7-9 and TRBJ1-4, with 10 bases fitting TRBD1. Germline V gives CDR1 SEHNR, CDR2 FQNEAQ (reference sequence). CDR3 length equals 16 residues. The V segment lost 5 bases and the J segment 1 base; nucleotides outside the gene matches: 4. CDR3 in amino acids: CASSPDRGRTNEKLFF. CDR3 bases: TGTGCCAGCAGCCCAGACAGGGGGCGAACTAATGAAAAACTGTTTTTT.

The chain is built from TRBV25-1 and TRBJ2-7; TRBD1 might be the D (6 bases). Germline V gene sequence: CDR1 MGHDK, CDR2 SYGVNS. The CDR3 length is 15 residues. Trimming took 6 bases from V and 0 from J, leaving 15 bases between them. The CDR3 DNA is TGTGCCAGCAGACCTACAGGGCCGAGCTCCTACGAGCAGTACTTC. Its protein product is CASRPTGPSSYEQYF.

The genes are TRBV7-9 and TRBJ2-1, with 10 positions matching TRBD2. Losses at the gene ends were 5 bases for V and 0 bases for J; bases not matched to a gene: 4. CDR1 and CDR2 from the germline V gene are SEHNR and FQNEAQ (reference sequence). The CDR3 is 16 amino acids. CDR3: CASSPLAGLSYNEQFF. CDR3 coding DNA: TGTGCCAGCAGCCCACTAGCGGGACTCTCCTACAATGAGCAGTTCTTC.

This sequence joins TRBV11-3 and TRBJ2-2; a possible D gene is TRBD2 (6 bases). V lost 3 bases and J 2 bases, leaving 13 bases between the germline ends. The germline V gene has CDR1 SGHNT and CDR2 YENEEA. CDR3 length equals 16 residues. CDR3 residues: CASSLHGTPNTGELFF. The CDR3 DNA follows: TGTGCCAGCAGCTTGCACGGGACTCCTAACACCGGGGAGCTGTTTTTT.